Below, 16 T cell receptor beta chains from the same sample are listed, as sequenced in a study of CD8+CD57+ T cells in acquired aplastic anemia. CD8+CD57+ cell expansion had been shown by flow cytometry in patients chosen for sequencing. According to the study, genomic DNA was the template for TCR beta VDJ and CDR3 profiling. TCRdb fed the reads into MiXCR, producing one record per CDR3 protein. The sample has 250,000 or so distinct CDR3 sequences, around 43% seen once. The sample was sorted CD4+, CD8+, or CD8+CD57+ T cells (not recorded which) from PBMCs. The receptor source for this set is a human donor with aplastic anemia.

This clonotype was detected many times. This rearrangement joins TRBV5-8 to TRBJ2-6; D possibly corresponds to TRBD2 (6 bases). The CDR3 length is 15 residues. V lost 4 bases and J lost 3, with 11 bases in between. Germline CDR1 is SGHTS and CDR2 is YDEGEE. CDR3 nucleotide sequence: TGTGCCAGCAGCGGAGGCGGGGTTGGGGCCAACGTCCTGACTTTC. Its translation: CASSGGGVGANVLTF.

Only one count was recorded for this clonotype. The chain uses TRBV20-1 and TRBJ2-2; D gene ambiguous. Germline-derived CDR1 and CDR2 are DFQATT and SNEGSKA (reference sequence). Trimming took 0 bases from V and 9 from J, leaving 5 bases between them. The CDR3 has 11 amino acids. Written as DNA, the CDR3 is TGCAGTGCTAGAGATATGAGGGAGCTGTTTTTT. This sequence encodes CSARDMRELFF.

In regard to this clonotype: A much larger clone differs from this one at a single base, so this may be a read error. The V gene is TRBV7-2, the J gene TRBJ1-4, with D possibly matching TRBD1 (6 bases). This CDR3 contains 16 residues. The germline V gene encodes CDR1 SGHTA and CDR2 FQGNSA. CDR3 sequence: CASSLVPGAINEKLSF. For the CDR3, the DNA is TGTGCCAGCAGCTTAGTCCCAGGGGCTATTAATGAAAAACTGTCTTTT.

V and J are TRBV6-1 and TRBJ2-7; D unresolved. The CDR3 has 14 residues. CDR1 and CDR2 (germline): MNHNS, SASEGT. The germline V and J ends were trimmed by 3 bases and 2 bases, with 11 bases remaining between them. The CDR3 bases are TGTGCCAGCAGTGAGAACAGTGTTACCTACGAGCAGTACTTC. This codes for CASSENSVTYEQYF.

V is TRBV20-1 and J is TRBJ2-1; 11 bases map to TRBD1. CDR1 and CDR2 (germline): DFQATT, SNEGSKA (reference sequence). The V and J ends lost 2 bases and 9 bases, in that order; junction bases with no gene match: 12. This CDR3 spans 16 amino acids. This chain's CDR3 is CSARKTGTGGISEQFF. DNA for the CDR3: TGCAGTGCTAGAAAGACCGGGACAGGGGGTATTAGTGAGCAGTTCTTC.

A note on this clonotype: One base away lies a much larger clone, so this may be a sequencing read error. The chain carries TRBV5-1 and TRBJ2-7; D not resolved. V was trimmed by 4 bases and J by 7 bases, leaving 12 bases between them. The CDR3 sequence is 12 residues long. The germline V gene encodes CDR1 SGHRS and CDR2 YFSETQ. CDR3 in DNA: TGCGCCAGCAGCCCGACAAACAATGAGCAGTACTTC. It is translated as CASSPTNNEQYF.

The chain uses TRBV9 and TRBJ2-1; possibly TRBD2 for D (6 bases). The CDR3 sequence is 16 residues long. V was cut by 4 bases and J by 8 bases, with 22 bases left in between. Germline assignment: CDR1 SGDLS and CDR2 YYNGEE. CDR3 coding DNA: TGTGCCAGCAGCACCCCCGGGACTGTCCCTCCGGATGAGCAGTTCTTC. The encoded protein is CASSTPGTVPPDEQFF.

The chain joins TRBV27 to TRBJ2-1; D is unresolved. The length of the CDR3 is 11 residues. CDR1 is MNHEY, CDR2 SMNVEV, per germline (reference sequence). V shed 7 bases and J shed 3 bases, with 4 bases lying between them. DNA of the CDR3: TGTGCCAGCAAACACTACAATGAGCAGTTCTTC. Protein: CASKHYNEQFF.

A note on this clonotype: The junction differs from germline at one of its ends, possibly a read error. The chain uses TRBV4-1 and TRBJ2-5; no firm D call. Near its end, the DNA agrees better with TRBJ2-7, so the J call may be wrong. Germline assignment: CDR1 MGHRA and CDR2 YSYEKL. The CDR3 totals 13 residues. As DNA, the CDR3 is TGCGCCAACAGCCAAGTGGTCTCCTACGAGCAGTACTTC. Translating it yields CANSQVVSYEQYF.

On this clonotype: Just one base apart from a much larger clone, this may be a read error. The J gene is TRBJ2-1, the V gene TRBV9; the D call may be TRBD1 or TRBD2 (7 bases each). The V gene lost 0 bases and the J gene lost 6 bases, with 16 bases spanning the gap. This CDR3 is 16 amino acids long. Per the germline V gene, CDR1 is SGDLS and CDR2 is YYNGEE. The CDR3 DNA sequence: TGTGCCAGCAGCGTAGAGGGAGGGGGCCTCTGCAATGAGCAGTTCTTC. It specifies CASSVEGGGLCNEQFF.

The rearrangement uses TRBV7-2 and TRBJ2-2, with D possibly matching TRBD1 (5 bases). V lost 5 bases and J lost 2, with 12 bases in between. CDR1 and CDR2 (germline): SGHTA, FQGNSA. This CDR3 is 15 amino acids long. Written as DNA, the CDR3 is TGTGCCAGCAGCATAGACAGCCTTAACACCGGGGAGCTGTTTTTT. Amino acids: CASSIDSLNTGELFF.

The chain employs TRBV27 and TRBJ2-3, with D perhaps TRBD2 (5 bases). Per the germline V gene, CDR1 is MNHEY and CDR2 is SMNVEV (reference sequence). Trimming pared 8 bases from V and 0 bases from J, leaving 12 bases between. The CDR3 is 14 residues long. CDR3 nucleotides: TGTGCCAGCGCACGGGGATCTAGCACAGATACGCAGTATTTT. It codes for CASARGSSTDTQYF.

The chain is built from TRBV12-1 and TRBJ2-1; TRBD1 reflects the table's D call only, with no check against the DNA. TRBV12-1 is listed as a pseudogene. CDR3 length: 14 amino acids. CDR3 amino acids: CATTLGQGGIEQFF. The CDR3 DNA is TGTGCCACCACACTAGGACAGGGAGGGATTGAGCAGTTCTTC.

This clonotype was seen a few times. The CDR3 spells CASSPIGSEQYF. In nucleotides, the CDR3 is TGTGCCAGCAGTCCTATCGGTAGCGAGCAGTACTTC. The rearrangement links TRBV3-1 to TRBJ2-7; D uncertain. This CDR3 spans 12 amino acids. The V gene lost 6 bases and the J gene lost 6 bases, with 12 bases spanning the gap. Looked up from germline, CDR1 is LGHDT and CDR2 is YNNKEL (reference sequence).

The rearrangement joins TRBV20-1 to TRBJ1-2, with TRBD1 matching over 10 bases. This CDR3 is built from 13 residues. CDR1 DFQATT and CDR2 SNEGSKA come from the germline V gene (reference sequence). V dropped 0 bases and J dropped 8; count of bases not matched to a gene: 3. Written as DNA, the CDR3 is TGCAGTGCTAGAGAGACAGGGGGCAAGGGCTACACCTTC. Its translation is CSARETGGKGYTF.

This clonotype was recorded a few times. The rearrangement links TRBV2 to TRBJ1-3, with unresolved D. Trimming removed 3 bases at V and 4 bases at J, with 16 bases between. Germline V gives CDR1 SNHLY, CDR2 FYNNEI. This CDR3 is built from 16 residues. This CDR3 is CASSDGLVGYGNTIYF. CDR3 nucleotides: TGTGCCAGCAGTGATGGGCTAGTGGGATACGGAAACACCATATATTTT.